This TCR beta chain emerged from a study of tumor-infiltrating lymphocytes in primary liver carcinoma. Study-level background: Patients included men and women of 30 to 69 years. Maximum tumor diameters ranged from about 4.2 to 11 cm, stage T1-T3 N0M0. Productive TCRbeta reads per sample were roughly 3.5 to 7.5 million, not differing by tissue.

Points on this clonotype: One end of the junction varies from germline; a read error may be responsible.

The CDR3 loop spans 14 amino acids. The V gene's germline CDR1 is SGHAT and CDR2 FQDESV (reference sequence). Starting material of 500 to 600 ng total RNA yielded TCR beta cDNA via a constant-region primer. Three rounds of nested multiplex PCR with slightly modified ARM-PCR produced TCR beta libraries. Forward primers for TRBV1-TRBV30 and a C-beta reverse primer served the first two PCR rounds, at about 11 cycles each. MiXCR, run by TCRdb on the multiplex PCR reads, gives a single entry per CDR3 protein. Here the sample spans 330,000 or so distinct CDR3 sequences, around 60% being singletons. The blood RNA (from unsorted whole blood) was obtained, and germline DNA was also extracted. Presurgery, approximately 3.9 milliliters of peripheral blood were collected.

Sequencing was performed on peripheral blood. The receptor's source is a man aged 40-49 years with primary liver carcinoma and hepatitis B virus infection. The chain carries TRBV11-1 and TRBJ2-7; the D is unclear. The CDR3: CASILTLSSYEQYF. CDR3 coding DNA: TGTGCCAGCATCTTAACGCTAAGCTCCTACGAACAGTACTTC.